This TCR beta chain was captured by sequencing in a study of blood T cell repertoires in COVID-19. Study details: T cells, B-cell-depleted T cells, or PBMCs provided the cDNA or gDNA that served as material.

This CDR3 is 15 amino acids long. Germline assignment: CDR1 SGHDT and CDR2 YYEEEE. V dropped 4 bases and J dropped 0 bases, with 11 bases sitting between them. Profiled with immunoSEQ multiplex PCR; TCRdb holds only in-frame clones, not every one. This sample has tens of thousands of clones, with 80% to 90% found just once. This clone was seen only a few times. This chain uses TRBV5-6 with TRBJ2-1; no clear D. The receptor comes from a woman aged 55-70 years with acute or convalescent COVID-19. The sequenced material came from peripheral blood. CDR3 bases: TGTGCCAGCAGCCAAACGGTTAGCTCCTACAATGAGCAGTTCTTC. Amino acids: CASSQTVSSYNEQFF.